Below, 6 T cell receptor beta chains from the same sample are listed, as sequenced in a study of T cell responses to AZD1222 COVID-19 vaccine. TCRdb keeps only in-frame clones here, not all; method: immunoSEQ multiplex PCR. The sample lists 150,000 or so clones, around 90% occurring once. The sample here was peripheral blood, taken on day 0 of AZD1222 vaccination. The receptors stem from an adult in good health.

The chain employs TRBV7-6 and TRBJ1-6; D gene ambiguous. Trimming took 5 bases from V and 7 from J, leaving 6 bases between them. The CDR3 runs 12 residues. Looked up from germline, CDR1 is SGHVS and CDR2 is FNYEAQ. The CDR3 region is CASSPPNSPLHF. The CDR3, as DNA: TGTGCCAGCAGCCCCCCAAATTCACCCCTCCACTTT.

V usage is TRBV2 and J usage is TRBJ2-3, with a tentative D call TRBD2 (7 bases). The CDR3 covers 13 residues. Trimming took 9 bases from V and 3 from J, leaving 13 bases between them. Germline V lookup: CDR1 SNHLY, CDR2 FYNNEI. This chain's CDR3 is CASHREGTDTQYF. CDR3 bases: TGTGCCAGTCACAGGGAGGGTACAGATACGCAGTATTTT.

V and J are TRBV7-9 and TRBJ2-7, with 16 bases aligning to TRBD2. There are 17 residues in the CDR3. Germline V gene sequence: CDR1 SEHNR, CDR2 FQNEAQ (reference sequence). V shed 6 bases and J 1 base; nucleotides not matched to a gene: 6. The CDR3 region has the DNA TGTGCCAGCAGTCCGGGACTAGCGGGAGGGAGGTCCTACGAGCAGTACTTC. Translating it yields CASSPGLAGGRSYEQYF.

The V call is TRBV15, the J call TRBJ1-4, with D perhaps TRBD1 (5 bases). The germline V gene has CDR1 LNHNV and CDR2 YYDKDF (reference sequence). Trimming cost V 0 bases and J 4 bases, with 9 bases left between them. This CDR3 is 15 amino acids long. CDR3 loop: CATSRDTGVNEKLFF. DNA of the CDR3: TGTGCCACCAGCAGAGATACGGGGGTTAATGAAAAACTGTTTTTT.

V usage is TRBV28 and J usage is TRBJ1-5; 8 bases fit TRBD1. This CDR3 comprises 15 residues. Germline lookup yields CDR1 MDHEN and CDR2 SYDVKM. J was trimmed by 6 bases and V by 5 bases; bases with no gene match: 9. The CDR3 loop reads CASSPKGQVRQPQHF. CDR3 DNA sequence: TGTGCCAGCAGTCCCAAGGGACAGGTTCGTCAGCCCCAGCATTTT.

The CDR3 spells CSVEGPNGYTF. The CDR3 nucleotides are TGCAGCGTTGAAGGTCCAAATGGCTACACCTTC. The V call is TRBV29-1, the J call TRBJ1-2, with no clear D. This CDR3 is 11 amino acids long. Trimming took off 1 base at V and 6 bases at J, with 6 bases between the two ends. Germline values: CDR1 SQVTM, CDR2 ANQGSEA.